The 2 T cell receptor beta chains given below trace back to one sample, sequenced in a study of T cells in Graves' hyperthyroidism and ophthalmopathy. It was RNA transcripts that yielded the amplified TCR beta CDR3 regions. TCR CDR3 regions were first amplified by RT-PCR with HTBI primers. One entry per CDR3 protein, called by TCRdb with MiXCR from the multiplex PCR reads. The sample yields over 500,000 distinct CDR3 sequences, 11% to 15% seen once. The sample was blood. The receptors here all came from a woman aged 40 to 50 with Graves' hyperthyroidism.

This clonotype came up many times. The CDR3 region has the DNA TGCAGTGCTCCCACAGGGGCAGGCAGCTATGGCTACACCTTC. This codes for CSAPTGAGSYGYTF. V and J are TRBV20-1 and TRBJ1-2, with TRBD1 identical over 7 bases. This CDR3 region has 14 residues. The germline V gene has CDR1 DFQATT and CDR2 SNEGSKA (reference sequence). After removal of 5 bases from V and 4 bases from J, the junction contained 10 bases not matched to a gene.

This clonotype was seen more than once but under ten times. CDR3 sequence (DNA): TGTGCCAGCAGTACCCCTTATCCACAGCTAAACTATGGCTACACCTTC. Translating gives CASSTPYPQLNYGYTF. J is TRBJ1-2 and V is TRBV28; D not certain. CDR1 and CDR2 from the germline V gene are MDHEN and SYDVKM. CDR3 length: 16 residues. The V and J ends lost 5 bases and 2 bases respectively, with 18 bases between them.